The clone carrying this T cell receptor beta chain was counted once. The CDR3 covers 15 residues. V lost 5 bases and J 0 bases, leaving 11 bases between the germline ends. The germline V gene has CDR1 MDHEN and CDR2 SYDVKM. This sample is drawn from a study of cytomegalovirus exposure and HLA in healthy donors. The primer mix had 60 Vbeta and 13 Jbeta primers. Using immunoSEQ multiplex PCR, the repertoire was profiled, and TCRdb retains in-frame clones only, with some absent. The sample carries some 200,000 clones, 75% to 90% recorded once. This clonotype originated in a woman between 45 and 65 years old in good health and CMV-seropositive. The V gene is TRBV28, the J gene TRBJ1-3; no clear D. The sequenced material came from PBMCs. CDR3 in amino acids: CASSPLRGSGNTIYF. CDR3 coding DNA: TGTGCCAGCAGTCCATTACGGGGCTCTGGAAACACCATATATTTT.